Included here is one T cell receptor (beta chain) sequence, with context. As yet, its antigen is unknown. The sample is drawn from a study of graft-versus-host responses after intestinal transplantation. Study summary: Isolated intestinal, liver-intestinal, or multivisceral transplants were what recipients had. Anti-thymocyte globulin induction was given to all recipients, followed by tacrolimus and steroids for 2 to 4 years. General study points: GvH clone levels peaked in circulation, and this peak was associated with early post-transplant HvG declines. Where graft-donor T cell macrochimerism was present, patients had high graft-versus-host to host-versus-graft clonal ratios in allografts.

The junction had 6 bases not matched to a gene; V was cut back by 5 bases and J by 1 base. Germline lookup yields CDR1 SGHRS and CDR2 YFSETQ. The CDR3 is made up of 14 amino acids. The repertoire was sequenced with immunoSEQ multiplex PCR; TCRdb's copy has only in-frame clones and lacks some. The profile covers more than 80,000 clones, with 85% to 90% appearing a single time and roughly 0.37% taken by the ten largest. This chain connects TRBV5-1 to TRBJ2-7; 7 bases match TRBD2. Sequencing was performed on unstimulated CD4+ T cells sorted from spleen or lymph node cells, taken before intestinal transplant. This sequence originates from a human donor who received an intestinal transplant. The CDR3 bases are TGCGCCAGCAGGGCTACTAGCGATTCCTACGAGCAGTACTTC. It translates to CASRATSDSYEQYF.